This is a list of T cell receptor beta chains from one sample in a study of blood T cell repertoires in COVID-19. Some clones are missing from TCRdb's copy, which holds only in-frame ones; the method was immunoSEQ multiplex PCR. The sample carries around 200,000 clones, roughly 80% recorded once. Sequenced sample: peripheral blood. These receptors all stem from a woman over 75 with active or convalescent COVID-19. Each CDR3 is given with its conserved first and last residue. The order of the fields is clone size, J gene, D gene, V gene, CDR3 protein, CDR3 DNA. A D gene is named only where the DNA matches it firmly. Only some rows state a clone size, as once, few, many or a class for expanded clones.

>NA|TRBJ2-5|TRBD1|TRBV6-6
CASSTRDSQYF
TGTGCCAGCAGTACCCGGGACAGTCAGTACTTC
>NA|TRBJ2-3|NA|TRBV7-2
CASSLDLSSDTQYF
TGTGCCAGCAGCTTAGATCTGTCCTCAGATACGCAGTATTTT
>NA|TRBJ1-4|NA|TRBV19
CASKPRQTTNEKLFF
TGTGCCAGTAAACCAAGACAGACAACTAATGAAAAACTGTTTTTT
>once|TRBJ1-3|NA|TRBV5-8
CASSLRDYAAGNTIYF
TGTGCCAGCAGCTTAAGGGACTATGCAGCCGGAAACACCATATATTTT
>NA|TRBJ1-2|NA|TRBV12-5
CASGLVISGGNYGYTF
TGTGCTAGTGGTTTGGTTATTTCGGGAGGAAACTATGGCTACACCTTC
>NA|TRBJ1-5|TRBD1|TRBV10-3
CAISSDRAQLQPQHF
TGTGCCATCAGCTCGGACAGGGCCCAACTACAGCCCCAGCATTTT
>NA|TRBJ2-3|TRBD1|TRBV9
CASSPRRQGAADTQYF
TGTGCCAGCAGCCCGAGGAGACAGGGGGCGGCAGATACGCAGTATTTT
>NA|TRBJ2-7|NA|TRBV12-3/TRBV12-4
CASSVRHYEQYF
TGTGCCAGCAGTGTACGACATTACGAGCAGTACTTC
>NA|TRBJ1-4|NA|TRBV7-2
CASSLAVGVGEKLFF
TGTGCCAGCAGCTTAGCGGTCGGGGTTGGTGAAAAACTGTTTTTT
>NA|TRBJ1-2|NA|TRBV3-1/TRBV3-2
CASSQDGGDGYTF
TGTGCCAGCAGCCAAGATGGGGGGGACGGCTACACCTTC
>NA|TRBJ2-1|TRBD2|TRBV9
CASSVGGGRVDNEQFF
TGTGCCAGCAGCGTAGGAGGCGGGAGGGTAGACAATGAGCAGTTCTTC
>once|TRBJ2-2|NA|TRBV5-6
CASSLGLGAGAVRELFF
TGTGCCAGCAGCTTAGGCCTGGGGGCAGGGGCGGTCCGGGAGCTGTTTTTT
>NA|TRBJ2-7|NA|TRBV3-1/TRBV3-2
CASSRAPYEQYF
TGTGCCAGCAGCCGGGCTCCCTACGAGCAGTACTTC
>few|TRBJ1-5|NA|TRBV30
CAWSPTGSLDQPQHF
TGTGCCTGGAGTCCCACAGGCAGTTTGGATCAGCCCCAGCATTTT
>few|TRBJ1-6|TRBD1|TRBV5-6
CASRRTGQGESPLHF
TGTGCCAGCAGACGTACGGGACAGGGGGAATCACCCCTCCACTTT
>NA|TRBJ1-6|TRBD1|TRBV18
CASSPKRTGGVAPLHF
TGTGCCAGCTCACCCAAAAGGACAGGGGGAGTCGCACCCCTCCACTTT
>NA|TRBJ1-5|NA|TRBV28
CASSFYLRVGNQPQHF
TGTGCCAGCAGTTTTTATCTCAGGGTGGGCAATCAGCCCCAGCATTTT
>NA|TRBJ2-7|NA|TRBV21-1
CAIIHGSHYEQYF
TGTGCCATCATCCACGGGAGCCACTACGAGCAGTACTTC
>NA|TRBJ2-3|TRBD1|TRBV18
CASSPLGQGGTDTQYF
TGTGCCAGCTCACCATTGGGACAGGGAGGCACAGATACGCAGTATTTT
>NA|TRBJ1-4|NA|TRBV11-2
CASSLRGINEKLFF
TGTGCCAGCAGCTTAAGAGGGATAAATGAAAAACTGTTTTTT
>NA|TRBJ2-7|TRBD1|TRBV28
CASNHDRGWYEQYF
TGTGCCAGCAACCACGACAGGGGGTGGTACGAGCAGTACTTC
>NA|TRBJ2-3|NA|TRBV12-3/TRBV12-4
CASSLFNTQYF
TGTGCCAGCAGTTTATTCAATACGCAGTATTTT
>NA|TRBJ2-7|NA|TRBV5-5
CASSASGQWSYEQYF
TGTGCCAGCAGCGCGTCCGGACAGTGGTCCTACGAGCAGTACTTC
>NA|TRBJ1-4|NA|TRBV4-2
CASSQDSGSLNEKLFF
TGTGCCAGCAGCCAAGATTCGGGGAGCCTTAATGAAAAACTGTTTTTT
>once|TRBJ2-1|TRBD2|TRBV7-2
CASSPGTSGLPSYNEQFF
TGTGCCAGCAGCCCCGGGACTAGCGGGTTGCCCTCCTACAATGAGCAGTTCTTC
>NA|TRBJ2-3|TRBD2|TRBV9
CASSPRDLAGTDTQYF
TGTGCCAGCAGCCCGCGGGACTTAGCGGGGACAGATACGCAGTATTTT
>once|TRBJ2-1|NA|TRBV7-8
CASSAILGRSTYNEQFF
TGTGCCAGCAGCGCGATCCTGGGCAGGTCGACCTACAATGAGCAGTTCTTC
>NA|TRBJ1-1|NA|TRBV10-3
CAISQRGGLNTEAFF
TGTGCCATCAGCCAACGGGGGGGCCTGAACACTGAAGCTTTCTTT
>NA|TRBJ2-7|NA|TRBV5-1
CARSRCGHNEEYF
TGCGCCAGAAGTCGATGCGGTCACAACGAGGAGTACTTC
>NA|TRBJ2-7|NA|TRBV19
CASRKQAIHYEQYF
TGTGCCAGTAGAAAGCAGGCTATACACTACGAGCAGTACTTC
>NA|TRBJ2-2|NA|TRBV19
CASSNQGLGELFF
TGTGCCAGTAGTAACCAGGGGTTAGGGGAGCTGTTTTTT
>NA|TRBJ2-2|TRBD1|TRBV30
CAWTSGDRGFDGELFF
TGTGCCTGGACCTCCGGAGACAGGGGGTTCGACGGGGAGCTGTTTTTT
>NA|TRBJ1-6|TRBD1|TRBV2
CASKGTGRNSPLHF
TGTGCCAGCAAAGGGACAGGCAGAAATTCACCCCTCCACTTT
>NA|TRBJ1-5|TRBD1|TRBV24-1
CATSDRSWDRDRQPQHF
TGTGCCACCAGTGACCGATCATGGGACAGGGATAGGCAGCCCCAGCATTTT
>NA|TRBJ2-1|TRBD2|TRBV3-1/TRBV3-2
CASSQTPGGYNEQFF
TGTGCCAGCAGCCAAACTCCGGGGGGCTACAATGAGCAGTTCTTC
>NA|TRBJ2-5|NA|TRBV4-1
CASSQGAWTNQETQYF
TGCGCCAGCAGCCAAGGCGCCTGGACAAACCAAGAGACCCAGTACTTC
>NA|TRBJ1-5|TRBD1|TRBV6-6
CASNPQGGYQPQHF
TGTGCCAGCAATCCACAAGGGGGCTATCAGCCCCAGCATTTT
>NA|TRBJ1-3|TRBD1|TRBV28
CASMGQRSGNTIYF
TGTGCCAGCATGGGACAGCGCTCTGGAAACACCATATATTTT
>NA|TRBJ2-7|NA|TRBV19
CASSSPGHTKYEQYF
TGTGCCAGTAGTTCCCCGGGACACACTAAATACGAGCAGTACTTC
>NA|TRBJ2-1|NA|TRBV2
CASKELTTYNEQFF
TGTGCCAGCAAAGAGCTAACCACTTACAATGAGCAGTTCTTC
>once|TRBJ2-5|TRBD2|TRBV5-1
CASSLAGGLAGVETQYF
TGCGCCAGCAGCTTGGCCGGGGGACTAGCGGGGGTCGAGACCCAGTACTTC
>NA|TRBJ2-1|NA|TRBV28
CASSRTAINNEQFF
TGTGCCAGCAGCCGGACAGCTATTAACAATGAGCAGTTCTTC
>few|TRBJ2-7|TRBD2|TRBV11-2
CASSTQTSGASYEQYF
TGTGCCAGCAGCACCCAGACTAGCGGGGCGTCCTACGAGCAGTACTTC
>NA|TRBJ2-7|NA|TRBV2
CASAPLQGAYEQYF
TGTGCCAGCGCCCCGTTACAGGGAGCCTACGAGCAGTACTTC
>few|TRBJ1-5|TRBD1|TRBV7-8
CASSSGQGKGNQPQHF
TGTGCCAGCAGCTCGGGACAGGGAAAAGGGAATCAGCCCCAGCATTTT
>NA|TRBJ1-5|NA|TRBV25-1
CASSDSRRGTNQPQHF
TGTGCCAGCAGTGATTCCCGACGGGGGACCAATCAGCCCCAGCATTTT
>NA|TRBJ1-6|TRBD1|TRBV19
CASSTQTGGRYNSPLHF
TGTGCCAGTAGTACCCAGACAGGGGGCCGATATAATTCACCCCTCCACTTT
>NA|TRBJ2-5|NA|TRBV7-3
CASSVRGGSQETQYF
TGTGCCAGCAGCGTCCGAGGCGGGTCCCAAGAGACCCAGTACTTC
>once|TRBJ1-2|TRBD1|TRBV7-8
CASSSPDRASRGYTF
TGTGCCAGCAGCTCCCCAGACAGGGCGTCGCGGGGCTACACCTTC
>NA|TRBJ2-3|NA|TRBV2
CASRPSAPSTDTQYF
TGTGCCAGCAGGCCTAGCGCTCCTAGCACAGATACGCAGTATTTT
>NA|TRBJ1-1|NA|TRBV19
CASSRGAREVEAFF
TGTGCCAGTTCGCGGGGAGCCAGGGAGGTTGAAGCTTTCTTT
>NA|TRBJ1-1|NA|TRBV29-1
CSVEDRGSTEAFF
TGCAGCGTTGAAGATCGAGGGTCCACTGAAGCTTTCTTT
>NA|TRBJ1-1|TRBD1|TRBV5-1
CASSPTAGTENTEAFF
TGCGCCAGCAGCCCAACAGCCGGGACAGAGAACACTGAAGCTTTCTTT
>NA|TRBJ1-2|NA|TRBV5-1
CASSLADSVGYTF
TGCGCCAGCAGCTTGGCAGACAGCGTAGGCTACACCTTC
>NA|TRBJ2-7|TRBD2|TRBV5-1
CASSRGIAGGVDEQYF
TGCGCCAGCAGCCGGGGGATAGCGGGAGGGGTTGACGAGCAGTACTTC
>few|TRBJ1-2|TRBD1|TRBV28
CASSLIRGQNYGYTF
TGTGCCAGCAGTTTAATTAGGGGGCAAAACTATGGCTACACCTTC
>NA|TRBJ2-7|TRBD1|TRBV12-3/TRBV12-4
CASAGGSSYEQYF
TGTGCCAGTGCAGGGGGTAGCTCCTACGAGCAGTACTTC
>once|TRBJ2-2|TRBD2|TRBV4-1
CASSPFMAGGPGELFF
TGCGCCAGCAGCCCCTTCATGGCGGGAGGGCCGGGGGAGCTGTTTTTT
>NA|TRBJ2-5|TRBD2|TRBV7-2
CASSPLAGGPGTQYF
TGTGCCAGCAGCCCACTAGCGGGGGGGCCGGGGACCCAGTACTTC